This T cell receptor beta chain was identified during a study of technical replicates of blood from a handful of donors. This table comes from immunoSEQ multiplex PCR, and its TCRdb copy is limited to in-frame clones, with some not included. The table includes some 14,000 clones, about four fifths detected once. This CDR3 is built from 11 residues. Trimming left V 7 bases short and J 4 bases short, with 10 bases between. Germline V gene sequence: CDR1 DFQATT, CDR2 SNEGSKA (reference sequence). The sequenced material came from PBMCs. The V gene is TRBV20-1, the J gene TRBJ1-1; no clear D. This clonotype originated in a human donor in good health. The chain's CDR3 is CSVYAGTEAFF. Written as DNA, the CDR3 is TGCAGTGTCTATGCAGGCACTGAAGCTTTCTTT.